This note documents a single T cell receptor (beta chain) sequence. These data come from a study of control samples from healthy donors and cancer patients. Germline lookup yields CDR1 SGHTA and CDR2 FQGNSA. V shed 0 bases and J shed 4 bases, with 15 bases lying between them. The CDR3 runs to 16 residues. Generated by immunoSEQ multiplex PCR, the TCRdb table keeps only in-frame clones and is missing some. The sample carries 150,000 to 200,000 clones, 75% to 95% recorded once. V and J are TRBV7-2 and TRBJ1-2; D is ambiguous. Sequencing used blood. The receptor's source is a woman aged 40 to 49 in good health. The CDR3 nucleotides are TGTGCCAGCAGCTTAGCGCTTGTGGGCGGGGTCTATGGCTACACCTTC. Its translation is CASSLALVGGVYGYTF.